The clone carrying this TCR beta chain was picked up a small number of times. Its specificity is not known. Looked up from germline, CDR1 is LGHDT and CDR2 is YNNKEL (reference sequence). This CDR3 contains 12 residues. Between the trimmed V and J ends, which lost 1 base and 6 bases, there was a span of 4 bases. TCRalpha and TCRbeta libraries used 5'RACE with constant-segment primers and UMIs. TCRdb re-called the 5' RACE reads with MiXCR, one entry per CDR3 protein. The table shows 200,000 to 300,000 distinct CDR3 sequences, with 15% to 19% occurring only once. The data belong to a study of T-cell memory formation after mild COVID-19. On the study more broadly: In these data, TCR clusters were largely donor specific.

Study results and caveats: Clones contracting across day 15 to 85 had a balanced CD4/CD8 profile; later expanding clones leaned CD4+. Contracting CD4+ clones lay largely in CM and EM, with CD8+ ones residing in EMRA.

This sequence was found in an adult woman who had mild COVID-19 (a few samples of this study predate the infection). Cell type and time point are not known. The chain has TRBV3-1 and TRBJ1-5; D gene uncertain. Sequencing was performed on PBMCs or a T cell subset sorted from them (not recorded which). The CDR3 bases are TGTGCCAGCAGCCAAGGGGGTCAGCCCCAGCATTTT. Translating gives CASSQGGQPQHF.